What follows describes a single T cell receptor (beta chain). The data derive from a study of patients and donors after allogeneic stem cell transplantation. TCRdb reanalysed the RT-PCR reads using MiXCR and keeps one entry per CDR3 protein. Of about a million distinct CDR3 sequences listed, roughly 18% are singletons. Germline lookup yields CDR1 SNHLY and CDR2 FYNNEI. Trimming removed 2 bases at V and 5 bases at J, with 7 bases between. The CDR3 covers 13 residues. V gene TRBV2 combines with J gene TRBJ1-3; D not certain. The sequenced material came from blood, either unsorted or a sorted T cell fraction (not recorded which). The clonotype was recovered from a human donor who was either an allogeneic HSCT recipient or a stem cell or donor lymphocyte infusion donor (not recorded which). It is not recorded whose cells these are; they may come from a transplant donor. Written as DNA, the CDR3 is TGTGCCAGCAGTGAAATCGTCAGAAACACCATATATTTT. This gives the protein CASSEIVRNTIYF. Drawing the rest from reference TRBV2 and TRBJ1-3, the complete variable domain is EPEVTQTPSHQVTQMGQEVILRCVPISNHLYFYWYRQILGQKVEFLVSFYNNEISEKSEIFDDQFSVERPDGSNFTLKIRSTKLEDSAMYFCASSEIVRNTIYFGEGSWLTVV.